This entry lists 17 T cell receptor beta chains sequenced from one sample in a study of blood T cells in healthy people across ages. For the second PCR, which ran for 7 to 11 cycles, a sample-barcoded 5' primer and a J-beta primer mix were used. One entry per CDR3 protein, called by TCRdb with MiXCR from the 5' RACE reads. The sample shows a few hundred thousand distinct CDR3 sequences, approximately 47% of them seen only once. Sequencing was carried out using blood. All receptors come from a man in his sixties in good health.

This clonotype was detected ten times or more. The rearrangement uses TRBV4-2 and TRBJ2-5; a possible D gene is TRBD2 (5 bases). Germline CDR1 LGHNA, CDR2 YNFKEQ. There are 14 residues in the CDR3. V was trimmed by 6 bases and J by 11 bases, leaving 22 bases between them. The chain's CDR3 is CASSRGSSTNEQYF. The CDR3 DNA follows: TGTGCCAGCAGTCGGGGATCTAGTACGAATGAGCAGTACTTC.

The CDR3: CATGTSGTVYEQYF. The CDR3 region has the DNA TGTGCAACCGGGACTAGCGGGACAGTCTACGAGCAGTACTTC. The chain couples TRBV12-3 or TRBV12-4 to TRBJ2-7, with 13 bases matching TRBD2. The CDR3 is 14 amino acids.

The sample holds one count of this clonotype. As DNA, the CDR3 is TGTGCCAGCAGCTTTGGAGGGTTAGTTACAGATACGCAGTATTTT. Its protein is CASSFGGLVTDTQYF. The rearrangement joins TRBV7-2 to TRBJ2-3; possible D gene TRBD2, 6 bases. Trimming removed 3 bases at V and 3 bases at J, with 13 bases between. The CDR3 runs 15 residues. Germline lookup yields CDR1 SGHTA and CDR2 FQGNSA.

The CDR3 region is CSAIRTSSYNEQYF. CDR3 DNA sequence: TGCAGTGCCATCAGGACTAGCTCGTACAATGAGCAGTACTTC. The chain has TRBV20-1 and TRBJ2-1, with 8 bases matching TRBD2. The J call may be in error: the DNA end matches TRBJ2-7 better. The CDR3 spans 14 residues. Per the germline V gene, CDR1 is DFQATT and CDR2 is SNEGSKA (reference sequence).

This chain joins TRBV11-3 and TRBJ2-5; D may correspond to TRBD1 or TRBD2 (5 bases each). Germline loops: CDR1 SGHNT, CDR2 YENEEA. Trimming stripped 1 base from V and 11 bases from J, with 23 bases between. The CDR3 is 16 residues long. CDR3 DNA sequence: TGTGCCAGCAGCTTAGGGGACCCACCTACGCGGACTGAGCAGTACTTC. Amino acids: CASSLGDPPTRTEQYF. The full variable domain, in which reference TRBV11-3 and TRBJ2-5 provide the parts outside the CDR3, is EAGVVQSPRYKIIEKKQPVAFWCNPISGHNTLYWYLQNLGQGPELLIRYENEEAVDDSQLPKDRFSAERLKGVDSTLKIQPAELGDSAVYLCASSLGDPPTRTEQYFGPGTRLLVL.

V usage is TRBV20-1 and J usage is TRBJ2-4; TRBD1 agrees at 7 bases. The assigned J gene may be wrong: the sequence end matches TRBJ2-7 better. CDR1 DFQATT and CDR2 SNEGSKA come from the germline V gene (reference sequence). This CDR3 is built from 14 residues. The CDR3 nucleotides are TGCAGTGCTAGAGATACCGGGACAGTCTACGAGCAGTACTTC. Its protein product is CSARDTGTVYEQYF.

This sequence joins TRBV30 and TRBJ2-3; D is unresolved. The CDR3 has 13 residues. Germline CDR1 GTSNPN, CDR2 SVGIG (reference sequence). V was clipped by 4 bases and J by 0 bases, with 8 bases between them. This CDR3 reads CAWNAPSTDTQYF. The CDR3 coding sequence is TGTGCCTGGAACGCCCCTAGCACAGATACGCAGTATTTT.

This clonotype occurred many times. The CDR3 loop is CASSQDHLGYTF. CDR3 nucleotides: TGCGCCAGCAGCCAAGATCACCTTGGCTACACCTTC. The gene calls are TRBV4-3 and TRBJ1-2; D ambiguous. With 0 bases removed from V and 7 bases from J, the gap between germline ends came to 6 bases. CDR3 length equals 12 residues. The V gene's germline CDR1 is LGHNA and CDR2 YSLEER.

For the CDR3, the DNA is TGTGCCAGCAGCTTACCCCCGGACACATATAATTCACCCCTCCACTTT. Translation: CASSLPPDTYNSPLHF. V is TRBV7-2 and J is TRBJ1-6; D may be TRBD1 (5 bases). Trimming removed 2 bases at V and 4 bases at J, with 12 bases between. The CDR3 extends over 16 amino acids. Germline-derived CDR1 and CDR2 are SGHTA and FQGNSA.

This clonotype was seen only once. V and J are TRBV20-1 and TRBJ1-1; unclear D gene. V was clipped by 4 bases and J by 2 bases, with 14 bases between them. CDR1 and CDR2 from the germline V gene are DFQATT and SNEGSKA (reference sequence). The CDR3 is 14 residues long. The CDR3 DNA sequence: TGCAGTGCTACCAACTGGGCTCCAAACACTGAAGCTTTCTTT. This codes for CSATNWAPNTEAFF.

The chain joins TRBV20-1 to TRBJ2-3; D is unresolved. This CDR3 spans 14 amino acids. Trimming stripped 3 bases from V and 2 bases from J, with 12 bases between. CDR1 is DFQATT, CDR2 SNEGSKA, per germline (reference sequence). This CDR3 reads CSARDPRSTDTQYF. CDR3 DNA: TGCAGTGCTAGGGACCCTAGATCCACAGATACGCAGTATTTT.

Comments on this clonotype: Since a much larger clone is just one base distant, this may be a read error. The gene calls are TRBV7-6 and TRBJ2-1; a possible D gene is TRBD2 (7 bases). CDR3 length: 16 amino acids. Per germline, CDR1 SGHVS and CDR2 FNYEAQ. In DNA, the CDR3 is TGTGCCAGCAGCTTAGGAAGGGGGGGGTCCTACAATGGGCAGTTCTTC. Its protein product is CASSLGRGGSYNGQFF. The full variable domain, its missing parts supplied by reference TRBV7-6 and TRBJ2-1, is GAGVSQSPRYKVTKRGQDVALRCDPISGHVSLYWYRQALGQGPEFLTYFNYEAQQDKSGLPNDRFSAERPEGSISTLTIQRTEQRDSAMYRCASSLGRGGSYNGQFFGPGTRLTVL.

The CDR3 region is CSATQGGFTDTQYF. The CDR3 bases are TGCAGTGCTACCCAAGGCGGTTTCACAGATACGCAGTATTTT. V usage is TRBV20-1 and J usage is TRBJ2-3; D unresolved. Germline V CDR1 and CDR2: DFQATT, SNEGSKA (reference sequence). The V end lost 4 bases, the J end lost 2 bases, and 13 bases lay between the germline ends. The CDR3 has 14 amino acids.

V and J are TRBV29-1 and TRBJ2-4; D is unclear. The J call may not be correct, given that the DNA end is closer to TRBJ2-7. CDR3 length: 12 amino acids. Looked up from germline, CDR1 is SQVTM and CDR2 is ANQGSEA. CDR3 amino acids: CSVQAGTYEQYF. In DNA form, the CDR3 reads TGCAGCGTCCAGGCAGGTACCTACGAGCAGTACTTC.

The V and J genes are TRBV4-1 and TRBJ2-1; 9 bases are shared with TRBD2. This CDR3 has 16 amino acids. Losses at the gene ends were 2 bases for V and 6 bases for J; bases not matched to a gene: 8. CDR1 and CDR2 from the germline V gene are MGHRA and YSYEKL. The CDR3, as DNA: TGCGCCAGCAGCCAATATGGGACTAGCCTTGGCAATGAGCAGTTCTTC. Residues: CASSQYGTSLGNEQFF.

This clonotype was detected a few times. V is TRBV12-3 or TRBV12-4 and J is TRBJ2-7; weak D call: TRBD1 (6 bases). This CDR3 has 12 amino acids. Trimming cost V 6 bases and J 2 bases, with 8 bases left between them. The CDR3 here is CASSRGPYEQYF. For the CDR3, the DNA is TGTGCCAGCAGCAGGGGCCCCTACGAGCAGTACTTC.

To note about this clonotype: It may be a read error: a sequence one base away is much more abundant. This chain links TRBV24-1 with TRBJ2-1; D is ambiguous. From germline, CDR1 is KGHDR and CDR2 SFDVKD. CDR3 length: 12 residues. The CDR3 coding sequence is TGTGCCACCAGTGATCGGCCGGCTGAGCGGTTCTTC. This codes for CATSDRPAERFF.